A single sample is the source of the 31 T cell receptor beta chains below, sequenced in a study of Graves' ophthalmopathy and Graves' hyperthyroidism. The study amplified TCR beta CDR3 regions using RNA transcripts. A first-round RT-PCR used HTBI primers, followed by a second-round multiplex PCR. MiXCR was run by TCRdb on the multiplex PCR reads, yielding one entry per CDR3 protein. This table has a few hundred thousand distinct CDR3 sequences, over 20% appearing once. Sequencing was done on a sample of peripheral blood. The receptors were sampled from a woman younger than 35 with stable Graves' hyperthyroidism.

V usage is TRBV6-1 and J usage is TRBJ2-7; D is ambiguous. Germline-derived CDR1 and CDR2 are MNHNS and SASEGT. CDR3 length: 12 residues. V shed 8 bases and J shed 5 bases, with 13 bases lying between them. The CDR3 region has the DNA TGTGCCAGCTCGACGGATCTCGACGAGCAGTACTTC. Translating it yields CASSTDLDEQYF.

Many counts were recorded for this clonotype. The V gene is TRBV10-3, the J gene TRBJ2-5; 13 bases map to TRBD2. The trim removed 4 bases at V and 1 base at J, leaving 6 bases unmatched. CDR1 ENHRY and CDR2 SYGVKD come from the germline V gene. The CDR3 totals 17 residues. The CDR3 bases are TGTGCCATCAGTGCGGGACTAGCGGGGAGGACCCAAGAGACCCAGTACTTC. This codes for CAISAGLAGRTQETQYF.

This clonotype was recorded at least ten times. The chain employs TRBV9 and TRBJ2-7, with 8 nucleotides matching TRBD2. Germline CDR1 SGDLS, CDR2 YYNGEE. This CDR3 has 15 residues. J was trimmed by 4 bases and V by 4 bases; bases with no gene match: 10. CDR3 in amino acids: CASSRAGGGIYEQYF. Written as DNA, the CDR3 is TGTGCCAGCAGCCGGGCGGGAGGAGGCATTTACGAGCAGTACTTC.

In its sample, this clonotype was seen a few times. V usage is TRBV11-1 and J usage is TRBJ1-1; no reliable D call. In germline, CDR1 is SGHAT, CDR2 FQDESV (reference sequence). The CDR3 runs 13 residues. Between the trimmed V and J ends, which lost 4 bases and 3 bases, there was a span of 9 bases. The CDR3 protein is CASSSTAHTEAFF. The CDR3 DNA sequence: TGTGCCAGCAGCTCGACCGCCCACACTGAAGCTTTCTTT.

The CDR3 coding sequence is TGTGCCAGCAGTACTCAGACGGCCAGCTATGGCTACACCTTC. Protein sequence: CASSTQTASYGYTF. The chain joins TRBV12-3 or TRBV12-4 to TRBJ1-2, with no clear D. This CDR3 has 14 residues. Trimming pared 5 bases from V and 4 bases from J, leaving 14 bases between.

This clonotype was detected ten times or more. This chain uses TRBV14 with TRBJ2-2; D ambiguous. The germline gives CDR1 SGHDN, CDR2 FVKESK. The V and J ends lost 1 base and 0 bases respectively, with 6 bases between them. The CDR3 has 15 residues. CDR3: CASSQGTANTGELFF. CDR3 DNA: TGTGCCAGCAGCCAAGGAACAGCGAACACCGGGGAGCTGTTTTTT.

Regarding this clonotype: A much larger clone sits a single nucleotide away, making a read error possible. DNA of the CDR3: TGCGCCAGCAGCTTGAGTAGCACTGAAACTTTCTTT. Amino acid sequence: CASSLSSTETFF. The V call is TRBV5-1, the J call TRBJ1-1; D is undetermined. The CDR3 runs 12 residues. Germline-derived CDR1 and CDR2 are SGHRS and YFSETQ.

This clonotype was seen many times. J is TRBJ1-1 and V is TRBV24-1; the D gene is possibly TRBD1 (5 bases). The V gene's germline CDR1 is KGHDR and CDR2 SFDVKD. CDR3 length: 13 amino acids. The ends were cut back, 9 bases at V and 2 bases at J, with 12 bases in the middle. The CDR3 sequence is CATGAGQNTEAFF. In nucleotides, the CDR3 is TGTGCCACCGGAGCAGGGCAAAACACTGAAGCTTTCTTT.

On this clonotype: A read error may be the cause here, since a much bigger clone is one base away. This chain links TRBV2 with TRBJ2-5; D ambiguous. The CDR3 is made up of 12 amino acids. The V gene's germline CDR1 is SNHLY and CDR2 FYNNEI. V gave up 4 bases and J gave up 9 bases, with 12 bases separating them. This CDR3 is CASSASHEAQYF. CDR3 nucleotides: TGTGCCAGCAGTGCCTCACATGAGGCCCAGTACTTC.

This clonotype was found many times. V is TRBV6-1 and J is TRBJ1-6; maybe TRBD1 (6 bases). The CDR3 consists of 14 residues. Germline V gene lookup returns CDR1 MNHNS and CDR2 SASEGT. Between the trimmed V and J ends, which lost 9 bases and 2 bases, there was a span of 11 bases. The CDR3 bases are TGTGCCAGTAGACAGGAGGCCTATAATTCACCCCTCCACTTT. It translates to CASRQEAYNSPLHF.

This clonotype appeared many times. J is TRBJ1-6 and V is TRBV28, with 7 bases matching TRBD1. V dropped 6 bases and J dropped 6; count of bases not matched to a gene: 11. Per germline, CDR1 MDHEN and CDR2 SYDVKM. The CDR3 has 16 amino acids. The CDR3 DNA reads as TGTGCCAGCAGGAGCCAACCGGGACAGCCTAATTCACCCCTCCACTTT. It is translated as CASRSQPGQPNSPLHF.

This clonotype came up many times. CDR3 nucleotide sequence: TGTGCCAGCAGCTTAAGACGGACAGGACGAAATATGAACACTGAAGCTTTCTTT. It codes for CASSLRRTGRNMNTEAFF. The rearrangement uses TRBV11-2 and TRBJ1-1, with 7 bases aligning to TRBD1. CDR1 is SGHAT and CDR2 is FQNNGV in the germline V gene. The CDR3 contains 18 residues. Losses at the gene ends were 2 bases for V and 0 bases for J; bases not matched to a gene: 12.

This chain's CDR3 is CATSSWTVNTEAFF. DNA of the CDR3: TGTGCCACCAGCTCTTGGACAGTCAACACTGAAGCTTTCTTT. The V and J genes are TRBV15 and TRBJ1-1, with D possibly matching TRBD1 (6 bases). CDR3 length: 14 amino acids. Germline lookup yields CDR1 LNHNV and CDR2 YYDKDF (reference sequence). V lost 5 bases to trimming and J lost 2 bases, with 12 bases between them.

This clonotype was recorded many times. The gene calls are TRBV29-1 and TRBJ1-2, with D possibly being TRBD1 (6 bases). This CDR3 has 16 residues. Germline-derived CDR1 and CDR2 are SQVTM and ANQGSEA. With 1 base removed from V and 8 bases from J, the gap between germline ends came to 23 bases. The CDR3 sequence: CSVEAPKMTGAGGYTF. The CDR3 coding sequence is TGCAGCGTTGAAGCCCCTAAAATGACGGGGGCGGGCGGCTACACCTTC.

This clonotype was counted many times. V gene TRBV7-3 combines with J gene TRBJ2-5, with D perhaps matching TRBD2 (7 bases). Per the germline V gene, CDR1 is SGHTA and CDR2 is FQGTGA. The germline V and J ends were trimmed by 5 bases and 0 bases, with 13 bases remaining between them. This CDR3 has 15 residues. CDR3 DNA sequence: TGTGCCAGCAGCCCGAGGGGGGGCTACCAAGAGACCCAGTACTTC. Protein product: CASSPRGGYQETQYF.

This clonotype was seen at least ten times. This chain uses TRBV25-1 with TRBJ2-5, with D unresolved. The V gene lost 2 bases and the J gene lost 7 bases, with 11 bases spanning the gap. Germline loops: CDR1 MGHDK, CDR2 SYGVNS. The CDR3 loop spans 13 amino acids. CDR3 in DNA: TGTGCCAGCAGTGAACAGGCCTCAGGGACCCAGTACTTC. This sequence encodes CASSEQASGTQYF.

This clonotype was observed many times. The V gene is TRBV4-2, the J gene TRBJ1-5; the D is unclear. The germline gives CDR1 LGHNA, CDR2 YNFKEQ. The CDR3 contains 15 residues. Trimming left V 4 bases short and J 0 bases short, with 10 bases between. In DNA form, the CDR3 reads TGTGCCAGCAGCCTACGACATAATAGCAATCAGCCCCAGCATTTT. Its translation is CASSLRHNSNQPQHF.

This clonotype appeared many times. The chain is built from TRBV5-1 and TRBJ2-2; no clear D gene. Germline V gene data show CDR1 as SGHRS and CDR2 as YFSETQ. V lost 0 bases to trimming and J lost 1 base, with 4 bases between them. This CDR3 is 14 amino acids long. The CDR3 loop reads CASSLAWNTGELFF. CDR3 sequence (DNA): TGCGCCAGCAGCTTGGCGTGGAACACCGGGGAGCTGTTTTTT.

This clonotype has at least ten counts. The gene calls are TRBV6-5 and TRBJ1-2, with D possibly TRBD1 on 5 matching bases. V was pared by 6 bases and J by 4 bases, with 12 bases between. This CDR3 has 13 amino acids. The V gene's germline CDR1 is MNHEY and CDR2 SVGAGI. This chain's CDR3 is CASRTDSSYGYTF. The CDR3 region has the DNA TGTGCCAGCAGGACAGATTCCTCCTATGGCTACACCTTC.

This clonotype has ten or more counts. CDR3 sequence (DNA): TGTGCCAGCAGCCAAGCTAGCGAGGAGACCCAGTACTTC. Its protein product is CASSQASEETQYF. The chain joins TRBV4-2 to TRBJ2-5; tentatively, D is TRBD2 (6 bases). V was shortened by 1 base and J by 5 bases, with 8 bases between the two germline ends. CDR3 length: 13 amino acids. In germline, CDR1 is LGHNA, CDR2 YNFKEQ.

This clonotype came up a few times. The gene calls are TRBV28 and TRBJ2-5; the match to TRBD1 covers 11 bases. Germline CDR1 reads MDHEN; CDR2 reads SYDVKM. V lost 3 bases to trimming and J lost 5 bases; unmatched junction nucleotides: 5. This CDR3 contains 15 residues. Written as DNA, the CDR3 is TGTGCCAGCAGTTTCCGGGACAGGGGGGTCGAGACCCAGTACTTC. Its translation is CASSFRDRGVETQYF.

This clonotype was observed many times. The chain joins TRBV20-1 to TRBJ2-7; 11 bases agree with TRBD2. The CDR3 contains 15 residues. Germline trimming cut 5 bases from V and 4 bases from J; bases unmatched to any gene: 10. Germline V gene lookup returns CDR1 DFQATT and CDR2 SNEGSKA (reference sequence). This CDR3 is CSASLAGGPRYEQYF. The CDR3 coding sequence is TGCAGTGCTTCTTTAGCGGGAGGGCCCAGGTACGAGCAGTACTTC.

In its sample, this clonotype was seen a few times. The chain joins TRBV27 to TRBJ2-5; 9 bases align to TRBD1. CDR1 is MNHEY and CDR2 is SMNVEV in the germline V gene (reference sequence). V was pared by 7 bases and J by 3 bases, with 6 bases of the junction left unmatched. The CDR3 sequence is 14 residues long. The CDR3 here is CASKFWTGEETQYF. CDR3 DNA sequence: TGTGCCAGCAAGTTCTGGACAGGGGAAGAGACCCAGTACTTC.

This clonotype was observed a handful of times. This may stem from a read error, because a much larger clone lies one nucleotide away. The chain is built from TRBV30 and TRBJ2-7, with 8 bases fitting TRBD1. Germline V lookup: CDR1 GTSNPN, CDR2 SVGIG (reference sequence). The CDR3 sequence is 14 residues long. The CDR3 nucleotides are TGTGCCTGGAGTGTACCCGACAGGGGTTACGAGCAGTGCTTC. Translated: CAWSVPDRGYEQCF. The complete variable domain, with remaining parts taken from reference TRBV30 and TRBJ2-7, reads SQTIHQWPATLVQPVGSPLSLECTVEGTSNPNLYWYRQAAGRGLQLLFYSVGIGQISSEVPQNLSASRPQDRQFILSSKKLLLSDSGFYLCAWSVPDRGYEQCFGPGTRLTVT.

This clonotype came up a few times. A much larger clone differs from this one at a single base, so this may be a read error. This chain links TRBV11-2 with TRBJ1-1; D is unclear. CDR1 is SGHAT, CDR2 FQNNGV, per germline. The CDR3 runs to 13 residues. CDR3 amino acids: CASSLGPVTEACF. The CDR3 DNA reads as TGTGCCAGCAGCTTAGGGCCCGTCACTGAAGCTTGCTTT. Full variable domain (missing parts from reference TRBV11-2 and TRBJ1-1): EAGVAQSPRYKIIEKRQSVAFWCNPISGHATLYWYQQILGQGPKLLIQFQNNGVVDDSQLPKDRFSAERLKGVDSTLKIQPAKLEDSAVYLCASSLGPVTEACFGQGTRLTVV.

This clonotype was recorded many times. V is TRBV25-1 and J is TRBJ1-2, with 8 bases aligning to TRBD1. Trimming at V came to 3 bases and at J to 7 bases, leaving 13 bases not matched to a gene. The CDR3 has 16 amino acids. The germline V gene encodes CDR1 MGHDK and CDR2 SYGVNS. The CDR3 spells CASSERSDRGAVGYTF. The CDR3 coding sequence is TGTGCCAGCAGTGAGAGGTCCGACAGGGGAGCGGTTGGCTACACCTTC.

This clonotype was detected many times. The rearrangement links TRBV28 to TRBJ2-5, with 15 bases matching TRBD2. J gave up 4 bases and V 7 bases, and 7 bases lay outside the gene matches. Germline CDR1 MDHEN, CDR2 SYDVKM. There are 16 residues in the CDR3. DNA of the CDR3: TGTGCCAGCATCCAGCCGGGACTAGCGGGAGGAGAGACCCAGTACTTC. Translating gives CASIQPGLAGGETQYF.

At least ten counts were recorded for this clonotype. This chain connects TRBV14 to TRBJ1-1; possible D gene TRBD1, 6 bases. This CDR3 region has 15 residues. The V end was cut by 0 bases, the J end by 7 bases, with 15 bases between. Germline CDR1 is SGHDN and CDR2 is FVKESK. The CDR3 DNA reads as TGTGCCAGCAGCCAAGATCCCAGGGGAGAGGTTGAAGCTTTCTTT. Its protein is CASSQDPRGEVEAFF.

This clonotype was found many times. This chain joins TRBV6-2 or TRBV6-3 and TRBJ2-5; 13 nucleotides align to TRBD2. Germline-derived CDR1 and CDR2 are MNHEY and SVGEGT. The CDR3 is 20 residues long. V lost 0 bases to trimming and J lost 2 bases; unmatched junction nucleotides: 12. The CDR3 DNA reads TGTGCCAGCAGTTACTCGCTCGGACTAGCGGGAGTGAGGAGGCAAGAGACCCAGTACTTC. This encodes CASSYSLGLAGVRRQETQYF.

On this clonotype itself: A clone one base away is much larger, so this may be a read error. The chain has TRBV20-1 and TRBJ2-7, with 8 bases fitting TRBD1. The CDR3 totals 13 residues. Germline loops: CDR1 DFQATT, CDR2 SNEGSKA (reference sequence). The CDR3 is CSANRQGFYERYF. The CDR3 coding sequence is TGCAGTGCCAATCGACAGGGGTTCTACGAGCGGTACTTC.

The sample holds many counts of this clonotype. The chain carries TRBV6-1 and TRBJ1-2; D remains ambiguous. V lost 1 base to trimming and J lost 5 bases, with 11 bases between them. This CDR3 has 14 residues. CDR1 is MNHNS and CDR2 is SASEGT in the germline V gene. This CDR3 is CASSEGRTLYGYTF. Written as DNA, the CDR3 is TGTGCCAGCAGTGAAGGGAGGACCTTATATGGCTACACCTTC.